What follows are 23 T cell receptor beta chains derived from one specimen sequenced in a study of shared clonotypes between healthy human individuals. The method was immunoSEQ multiplex PCR; TCRdb's version includes in-frame clones alone and lacks a portion of them. The data show 750,000 to 1,000,000 clones, with roughly 92% seen just once and less than 25% held by the top ten. CD45RO negativity and positive selection for CCR7 defined naive CD8 cells, a population that excluded terminally differentiated effector memory CD45RA+ cells. Sequenced sample: naive CD8+ T cells sorted from blood. The source is a man aged 30 to 45 in good health.

J is TRBJ2-3 and V is TRBV19; 9 positions match TRBD1. CDR1 and CDR2 from the germline V gene are LNHDA and SQIVND (reference sequence). Germline trimming cut 5 bases from V and 3 bases from J; bases unmatched to any gene: 6. The CDR3 extends over 15 amino acids. The CDR3 bases are TGTGCCAGTAGTCCCGGGACAGGGTGGACAGATACGCAGTATTTT. Protein sequence: CASSPGTGWTDTQYF.

This chain uses TRBV2 with TRBJ2-7, with 11 bases fitting TRBD1. Germline V gene lookup returns CDR1 SNHLY and CDR2 FYNNEI. This CDR3 is 19 amino acids long. V trimming: 10 bases; J trimming: 0 bases; junction bases outside the gene matches: 20. The CDR3 coding sequence is TGTGCCACCATTCCTAGACTGGGGACAGGGGGGATCACCTCCTACGAGCAGTACTTC. This codes for CATIPRLGTGGITSYEQYF.

V gene TRBV19 combines with J gene TRBJ2-5; unclear D gene. Germline CDR1 reads LNHDA; CDR2 reads SQIVND (reference sequence). CDR3 length equals 15 residues. V lost 1 base and J 1 base, leaving 10 bases between the germline ends. Here the CDR3 DNA reads TGTGCCAGTAGTATAGCCTTGCGGTCCCAAGAGACCCAGTACTTC. Translating gives CASSIALRSQETQYF. Supplemented by reference TRBV19 and TRBJ2-5, the full variable domain reads DGGITQSPKYLFRKEGQNVTLSCEQNLNHDAMYWYRQDPGQGLRLIYYSQIVNDFQKGDIAEGYSVSREKKESFPLTVTSAQKNPTAFYLCASSIALRSQETQYFGPGTRLLVL.

This chain links TRBV7-9 with TRBJ2-7; D is possibly TRBD2 (7 bases). The V and J ends lost 5 bases and 3 bases respectively, with 17 bases between them. CDR3 length: 15 residues. CDR1 and CDR2 (germline): SEHNR, FQNEAQ (reference sequence). CDR3 sequence: CASSPLGGRDYEQYF. The CDR3 bases are TGTGCCAGCAGCCCCCTGGGGGGGCGGGACTACGAGCAGTACTTC. The full variable domain, rest sourced from reference TRBV7-9 and TRBJ2-7, is DTGVSQNPRHKITKRGQNVTFRCDPISEHNRLYWYRQTLGQGPEFLTYFQNEAQLEKSRLLSDRFSAERPKGSFSTLEIQRTEQGDSAMYLCASSPLGGRDYEQYFGPGTRLTVT.

The chain carries TRBV19 and TRBJ2-3; D might be TRBD2 (5 bases). V was shortened by 3 bases and J by 0 bases, with 10 bases between the two germline ends. CDR1 and CDR2 (germline): LNHDA, SQIVND (reference sequence). The CDR3 contains 15 residues. CDR3 DNA: TGTGCCAGTAGTATGCTCGGGATAAGCACAGATACGCAGTATTTT. It encodes CASSMLGISTDTQYF.

The chain carries TRBV15 and TRBJ1-4; D is uncertain. The germline V gene encodes CDR1 LNHNV and CDR2 YYDKDF (reference sequence). The CDR3 runs 15 residues. V lost 0 bases to trimming and J lost 10 bases, with 15 bases between them. The CDR3: CATSRDGVSSGKLFF. The CDR3 bases are TGTGCCACCAGCAGAGACGGGGTATCATCGGGAAAACTGTTTTTT.

The rearrangement uses TRBV2 and TRBJ1-1; D perhaps matches TRBD1 (6 bases). CDR3 length equals 13 residues. Trimming removed 5 bases at V and 0 bases at J, with 7 bases between. Germline V gene sequence: CDR1 SNHLY, CDR2 FYNNEI. CDR3 region: CASSTGMNTEAFF. CDR3 nucleotides: TGTGCCAGCAGTACAGGGATGAACACTGAAGCTTTCTTT.

The chain uses TRBV10-3 and TRBJ2-2; maybe TRBD2 (5 bases). Germline V lookup: CDR1 ENHRY, CDR2 SYGVKD. The CDR3 is made up of 16 amino acids. Trimming left V 0 bases short and J 4 bases short, with 12 bases between. The CDR3 here is CAISESIASPTGELFF. DNA for the CDR3: TGTGCCATCAGTGAGTCGATAGCTAGCCCCACCGGGGAGCTGTTTTTT.

V gene TRBV15 combines with J gene TRBJ2-3; a possible D gene is TRBD2 (5 bases). The ends were cut back, 6 bases at V and 6 bases at J, with 22 bases in the middle. Germline CDR1 reads LNHNV; CDR2 reads YYDKDF (reference sequence). The CDR3 is 16 residues long. In DNA, the CDR3 is TGTGCCACCAGTCCCGGCGGGTGGCGGTTTGGGGATACGCAGTATTTT. Translation gives CATSPGGWRFGDTQYF.

Concerning this clone: Within the sample, other DNA sequences also encode this same CDR3. The chain employs TRBV18 and TRBJ2-1; D is unresolved. The V end was cut by 2 bases, the J end by 7 bases, with 3 bases between. This CDR3 comprises 11 residues. Germline V gene sequence: CDR1 KGHSH, CDR2 LQKENI. CDR3: CASSPGNEQFF. The CDR3 region has the DNA TGTGCCAGCTCACCAGGGAATGAGCAGTTCTTC.

The gene calls are TRBV7-9 and TRBJ2-2; D might be TRBD1 or TRBD2, each matching 5 bases. From germline, CDR1 is SEHNR and CDR2 FQNEAQ (reference sequence). Trimming shortened V by 1 base and J by 5 bases, and 11 bases separated the two germline ends. This CDR3 spans 15 amino acids. CDR3 sequence: CASSLVGEGTGELFF. The CDR3 nucleotides are TGTGCCAGCAGCTTAGTGGGGGAAGGTACCGGGGAGCTGTTTTTT.

V and J are TRBV25-1 and TRBJ2-7, with 10 bases that match TRBD2. J lost 2 bases, V lost 4 bases, and 2 bases had no gene match. The CDR3 runs 14 residues. Germline-derived CDR1 and CDR2 are MGHDK and SYGVNS. The CDR3 is CASSGLAGTYEQYF. The CDR3 bases are TGTGCCAGCAGTGGACTAGCGGGTACCTACGAGCAGTACTTC.

This sequence joins TRBV19 and TRBJ2-3; unclear D gene. The germline V and J ends were trimmed by 6 bases and 0 bases, with 10 bases remaining between them. From germline, CDR1 is LNHDA and CDR2 SQIVND (reference sequence). This CDR3 comprises 14 residues. The DNA of the CDR3 is TGTGCCAGTAGCAATTCCCCTAGCACAGATACGCAGTATTTT. Translation: CASSNSPSTDTQYF.

The J gene is TRBJ2-2, the V gene TRBV28; 9 bases agree with TRBD2. The CDR3 has 14 amino acids. V shed 8 bases, J shed 2 bases, and the junction held 3 bases outside the gene matches. Germline V gene lookup returns CDR1 MDHEN and CDR2 SYDVKM. The CDR3 DNA reads TGTGCCAGCCTAGCGGGGATCAACACCGGGGAGCTGTTTTTT. Amino acid sequence: CASLAGINTGELFF.

This clone has just one count. This rearrangement joins TRBV5-6 to TRBJ1-1; 11 bases map to TRBD1. This CDR3 contains 16 residues. Per germline, CDR1 SGHDT and CDR2 YYEEEE. V was pared by 4 bases and J by 1 base, with 6 bases of the junction left unmatched. The CDR3 sequence: CASSDGQGAWNTEAFF. The CDR3 DNA follows: TGTGCCAGCAGCGACGGACAGGGGGCATGGAACACTGAAGCTTTCTTT.

This clone has a single count. V is TRBV7-6 and J is TRBJ1-5; D is unclear. The CDR3 has 17 residues. Germline V gives CDR1 SGHVS, CDR2 FNYEAQ. The ends were cut back, 1 base at V and 0 bases at J, with 13 bases in the middle. CDR3 region: CASSLGGGRYSNQPQHF. DNA of the CDR3: TGTGCCAGCAGCTTAGGGGGAGGGAGATATAGCAATCAGCCCCAGCATTTT.

V gene TRBV2 combines with J gene TRBJ1-5; D unresolved. Trimming removed 7 bases at V and 2 bases at J, with 15 bases between. The CDR3 runs 15 residues. Germline V gives CDR1 SNHLY, CDR2 FYNNEI. For the CDR3, the DNA is TGTGCCAGCACCGAGGGAACAGTTCGCAATCAGCCCCAGCATTTT. It translates to CASTEGTVRNQPQHF.

The chain couples TRBV5-4 to TRBJ2-2; D not resolved. With 1 base removed from V and 1 base from J, the gap between germline ends came to 8 bases. This CDR3 is built from 15 residues. Germline values: CDR1 SGHNT, CDR2 YYREEE (reference sequence). The CDR3 coding sequence is TGTGCCAGCAGCTTGAGATCCGGGAACACCGGGGAGCTGTTTTTT. This gives the protein CASSLRSGNTGELFF.

The CDR3, as DNA: TGCAGCAATGTTGTACTAGCGGAGCTCAATGAGCAGTTCTTC. This sequence encodes CSNVVLAELNEQFF. The rearrangement joins TRBV29-1 to TRBJ2-1; TRBD2 agrees at 8 bases. V shed 8 bases, J shed 6 bases, and the junction held 12 bases outside the gene matches. The CDR3 has 14 residues. Germline CDR1 is SQVTM and CDR2 is ANQGSEA.

The gene calls are TRBV7-9 and TRBJ2-5, with 8 nucleotides matching TRBD2. CDR1 is SEHNR, CDR2 FQNEAQ, per germline (reference sequence). The CDR3 consists of 17 residues. V lost 1 base, J lost 4 bases, and 11 bases stayed unmatched. CDR3 DNA sequence: TGTGCCAGCAGCTTAGGCAATGCCGGGAGGGCCGGAGAGACCCAGTACTTC. This translates into CASSLGNAGRAGETQYF.

The chain employs TRBV5-4 and TRBJ2-1, with D maybe TRBD2 (6 bases). V was clipped by 4 bases and J by 9 bases, with 17 bases between them. Germline V gene data show CDR1 as SGHNT and CDR2 as YYREEE (reference sequence). This CDR3 is 14 amino acids long. The CDR3 loop reads CASSLYEGAGEQFF. The CDR3 DNA sequence: TGTGCCAGCAGCCTTTATGAGGGAGCGGGTGAGCAGTTCTTC.

The V gene is TRBV28, the J gene TRBJ2-5; D possibly uses TRBD1 or TRBD2 (5 bases each). Germline V gene sequence: CDR1 MDHEN, CDR2 SYDVKM. The V gene lost 3 bases and the J gene lost 5 bases, with 7 bases spanning the gap. The CDR3 length is 12 residues. CDR3 bases: TGTGCCAGCAGTTTGTGGGGGGAGACCCAGTACTTC. Translated, it gives CASSLWGETQYF.

This chain links TRBV5-1 with TRBJ2-7, with D tentatively TRBD2 (6 bases). Germline assignment: CDR1 SGHRS and CDR2 YFSETQ. The CDR3 loop spans 17 amino acids. V lost 1 base, J lost 1 base, and 18 bases lay in between. The CDR3 protein is CASSLYGTGVSSYEQYF. The CDR3 DNA is TGCGCCAGCAGCTTGTACGGTACGGGAGTCTCTTCCTACGAGCAGTACTTC.